This entry describes one TCR beta chain. TCRdb keeps only in-frame clones here, not all; method: immunoSEQ multiplex PCR. The sample records roughly 210,000 clones, about 87% being singletons. This entry comes from a study of blood T cell repertoires in COVID-19. Study information: Sites in the United States, Italy and Spain provided acute and convalescent COVID-19 samples. PBMCs, B-cell-depleted T cells, or T cells provided the cDNA or gDNA that made up the material.

There are 17 residues in the CDR3. Germline CDR1 reads LGHNA; CDR2 reads YNFKEQ. V was trimmed by 0 bases and J by 2 bases, leaving 13 bases between them. This clonotype originated in a man between 70 and 80 years old with acute or convalescent COVID-19. This rearrangement joins TRBV4-2 to TRBJ2-2, with D unclear. Sequencing input: peripheral blood. The CDR3 DNA reads TGTGCCAGCAGCCAAGAAGTGGCAGTTTTTAACACCGGGGAGCTGTTTTTT. It specifies CASSQEVAVFNTGELFF.